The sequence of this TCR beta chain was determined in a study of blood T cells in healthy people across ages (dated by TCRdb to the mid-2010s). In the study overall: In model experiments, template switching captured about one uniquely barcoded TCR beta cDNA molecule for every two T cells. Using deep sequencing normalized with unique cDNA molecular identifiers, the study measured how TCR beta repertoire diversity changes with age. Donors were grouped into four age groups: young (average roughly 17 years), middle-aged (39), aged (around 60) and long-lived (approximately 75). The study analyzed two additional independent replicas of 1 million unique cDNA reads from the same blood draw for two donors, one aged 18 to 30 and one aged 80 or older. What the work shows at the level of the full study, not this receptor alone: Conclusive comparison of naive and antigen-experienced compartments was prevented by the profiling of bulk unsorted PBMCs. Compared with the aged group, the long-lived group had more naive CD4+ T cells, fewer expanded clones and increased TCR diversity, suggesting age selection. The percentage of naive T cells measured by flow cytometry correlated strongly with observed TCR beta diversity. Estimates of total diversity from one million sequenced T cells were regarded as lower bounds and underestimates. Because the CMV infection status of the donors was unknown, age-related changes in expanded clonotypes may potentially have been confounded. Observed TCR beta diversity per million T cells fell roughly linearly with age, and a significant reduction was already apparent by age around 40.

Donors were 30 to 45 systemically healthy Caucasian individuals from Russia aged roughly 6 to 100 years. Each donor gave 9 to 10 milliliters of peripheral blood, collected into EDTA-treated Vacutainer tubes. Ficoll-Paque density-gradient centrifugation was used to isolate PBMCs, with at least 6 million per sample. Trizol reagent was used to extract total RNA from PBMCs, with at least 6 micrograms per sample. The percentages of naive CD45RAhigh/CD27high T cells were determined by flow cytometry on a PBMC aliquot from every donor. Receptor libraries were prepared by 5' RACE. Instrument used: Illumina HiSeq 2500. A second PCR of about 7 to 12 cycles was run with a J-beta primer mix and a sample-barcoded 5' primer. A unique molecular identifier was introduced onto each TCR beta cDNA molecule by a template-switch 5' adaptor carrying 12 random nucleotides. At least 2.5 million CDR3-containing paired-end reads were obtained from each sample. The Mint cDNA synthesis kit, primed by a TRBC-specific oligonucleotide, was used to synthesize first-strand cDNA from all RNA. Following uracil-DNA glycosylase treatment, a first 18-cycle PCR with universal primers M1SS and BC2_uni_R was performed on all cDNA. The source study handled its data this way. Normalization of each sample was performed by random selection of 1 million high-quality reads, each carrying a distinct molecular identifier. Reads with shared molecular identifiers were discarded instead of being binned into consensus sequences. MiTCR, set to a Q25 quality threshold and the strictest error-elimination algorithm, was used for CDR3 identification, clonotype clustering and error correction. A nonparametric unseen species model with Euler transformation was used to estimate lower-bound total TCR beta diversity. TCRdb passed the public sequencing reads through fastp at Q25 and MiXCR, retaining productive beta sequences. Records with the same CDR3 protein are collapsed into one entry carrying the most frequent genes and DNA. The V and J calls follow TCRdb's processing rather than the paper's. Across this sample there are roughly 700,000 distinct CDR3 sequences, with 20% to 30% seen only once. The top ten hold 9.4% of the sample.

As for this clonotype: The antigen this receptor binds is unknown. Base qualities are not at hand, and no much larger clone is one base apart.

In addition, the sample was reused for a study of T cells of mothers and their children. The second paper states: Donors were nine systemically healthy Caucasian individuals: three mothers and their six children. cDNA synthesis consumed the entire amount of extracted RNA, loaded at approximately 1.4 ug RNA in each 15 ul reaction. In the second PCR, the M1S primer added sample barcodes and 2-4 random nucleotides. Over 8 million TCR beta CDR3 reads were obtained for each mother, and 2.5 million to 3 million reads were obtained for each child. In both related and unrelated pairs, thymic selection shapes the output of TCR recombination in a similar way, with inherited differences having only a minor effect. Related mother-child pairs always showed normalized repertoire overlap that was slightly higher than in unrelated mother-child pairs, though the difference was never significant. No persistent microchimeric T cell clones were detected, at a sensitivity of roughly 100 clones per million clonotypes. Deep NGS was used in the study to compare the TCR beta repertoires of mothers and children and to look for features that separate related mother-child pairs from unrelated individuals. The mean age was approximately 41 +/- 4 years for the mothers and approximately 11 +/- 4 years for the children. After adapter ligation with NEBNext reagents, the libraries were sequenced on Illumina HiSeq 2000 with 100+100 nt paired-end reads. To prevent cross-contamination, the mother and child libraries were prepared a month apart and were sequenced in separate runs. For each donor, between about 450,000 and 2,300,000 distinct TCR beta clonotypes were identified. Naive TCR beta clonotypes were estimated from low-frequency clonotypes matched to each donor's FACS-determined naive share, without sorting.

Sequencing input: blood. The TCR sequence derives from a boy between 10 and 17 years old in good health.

CDR3 sequence: CASRPFTGRHAAYGYTF. The DNA reads TGTGCCAGCAGACCATTTACGGGACGGCATGCGGCGTATGGCTACACCTTC. The chain is made from TRBV6-1 and TRBJ1-2; TRBD1 might be the D gene, on 5 matching bases. The CDR3 numbers 17 residues from cysteine through phenylalanine. Only the CDR3 part of the read is kept: 51 bases, read in frame from the first base. Reading the germline V gene gives CDR1 MNHNS and CDR2 SASEGT. The junction shows trimming of 6 bases on V and 5 bases on J, plus 25 bases between the germline ends.